The rows below give T cell receptor beta chains drawn from one sample of a study of TIL therapy for anti-PD-1-resistant metastatic lung cancer. This table comes from immunoSEQ multiplex PCR, and its TCRdb copy is limited to in-frame clones, with some not included. The sample contains 55,000 to 70,000 clones, around 86% of which appear only once. This specimen consisted of blood, obtained at baseline. The receptors here all came from a person aged 25 to 80 with non-small cell lung cancer. Both conserved end residues are part of each CDR3. A D gene is named only where the DNA matches it firmly. Part of the rows lack a size; the others show once, few, many or a class for expanded clones.

CDR3 protein: CASSYDRGGYEQYF; CDR3 DNA: TGTGCCAGCAGTTACGACAGGGGAGGCTACGAGCAGTACTTC; V gene: TRBV6-5; D gene: TRBD1; clone size: .; J gene: TRBJ2-7
CDR3 protein: CASRGSNQPQHF; CDR3 DNA: TGTGCCAGTAGGGGGAGCAATCAGCCCCAGCATTTT; V gene: TRBV19; D gene: .; clone size: .; J gene: TRBJ1-5
CDR3 protein: CASSPRLERTDTQYF; CDR3 DNA: TGTGCCAGCAGTCCGCGGTTAGAGCGGACAGATACGCAGTATTTT; V gene: TRBV27; D gene: .; clone size: .; J gene: TRBJ2-3
CDR3 protein: CAWSVDWGHYGYTF; CDR3 DNA: TGTGCCTGGAGTGTGGATTGGGGGCACTATGGCTACACCTTC; V gene: TRBV30; D gene: .; clone size: .; J gene: TRBJ1-2
CDR3 protein: CSADDINEQFF; CDR3 DNA: TGCAGTGCTGATGACATCAATGAGCAGTTCTTC; V gene: TRBV20-1; D gene: .; clone size: .; J gene: TRBJ2-1
CDR3 protein: CASVPRTRRGIEKLFF; CDR3 DNA: TGCGCCAGCGTCCCGAGAACCCGCCGGGGCATTGAAAAACTGTTTTTT; V gene: TRBV5-1; D gene: .; clone size: once; J gene: TRBJ1-4
CDR3 protein: CASSLTPDGNIQYF; CDR3 DNA: TGTGCCAGCAGCTTAACTCCCGATGGGAACATTCAGTACTTC; V gene: TRBV7-3; D gene: .; clone size: .; J gene: TRBJ2-4
CDR3 protein: CASTSLAWSSYEQYF; CDR3 DNA: TGTGCCAGCACAAGCCTAGCGTGGAGCTCCTACGAGCAGTACTTC; V gene: TRBV21-1; D gene: .; clone size: .; J gene: TRBJ2-7
CDR3 protein: CASSAQRTSGGSFSYNEQFF; CDR3 DNA: TGTGCCAGCAGCGCCCAAAGGACTAGCGGGGGGTCCTTCTCCTACAATGAGCAGTTCTTC; V gene: TRBV9; D gene: TRBD2; clone size: once; J gene: TRBJ2-1
CDR3 protein: CSAEAGHGYTF; CDR3 DNA: TGCAGTGCCGAGGCAGGGCATGGCTACACCTTC; V gene: TRBV20-1; D gene: .; clone size: .; J gene: TRBJ1-2
CDR3 protein: CASSYPPLAFTDTQYF; CDR3 DNA: TGCGCCAGTAGTTACCCCCCACTAGCCTTCACAGATACGCAGTATTTT; V gene: TRBV4-1; D gene: .; clone size: .; J gene: TRBJ2-3
CDR3 protein: CASSARTGSYNEQFF; CDR3 DNA: TGTGCCAGCAGCGCCCGGACAGGCTCCTACAATGAGCAGTTCTTC; V gene: TRBV7-9; D gene: TRBD1; clone size: .; J gene: TRBJ2-1
CDR3 protein: CASSIVLEDTQYF; CDR3 DNA: TGTGCCAGTAGTATTGTTTTGGAGGATACGCAGTATTTT; V gene: TRBV19; D gene: .; clone size: .; J gene: TRBJ2-3
CDR3 protein: CASSRGNEETQYF; CDR3 DNA: TGTGCCAGCAGCCGGGGGAACGAAGAAACGCAGTATTTT; V gene: TRBV7-3; D gene: .; clone size: .; J gene: TRBJ2-3
CDR3 protein: CASSLQGARGNTIYF; CDR3 DNA: TGTGCCAGCTCCCTACAGGGGGCGCGTGGAAACACCATATATTTT; V gene: TRBV18; D gene: TRBD1; clone size: .; J gene: TRBJ1-3
CDR3 protein: CAISDSGRGYTEAFF; CDR3 DNA: TGTGCCATCAGTGACTCAGGGCGAGGGTACACTGAAGCTTTCTTT; V gene: TRBV10-3; D gene: .; clone size: .; J gene: TRBJ1-1
CDR3 protein: CASSGPSTGELFF; CDR3 DNA: TGTGCCAGCAGTGGTCCTAGCACCGGGGAGCTGTTTTTT; V gene: TRBV6-4; D gene: .; clone size: .; J gene: TRBJ2-2
CDR3 protein: CASSQVRQGPANEQFF; CDR3 DNA: TGTGCCAGCAGCCAAGTTCGGCAGGGTCCTGCCAATGAGCAGTTCTTC; V gene: TRBV14; D gene: .; clone size: .; J gene: TRBJ2-1
CDR3 protein: CASSPTSGTETGGLNGYTF; CDR3 DNA: TGTGCCAGCAGCCCTACCTCTGGTACCGAGACAGGGGGGCTTAATGGCTACACCTTC; V gene: TRBV4-2; D gene: TRBD1; clone size: .; J gene: TRBJ1-2
CDR3 protein: CASGRRDGYTGELFF; CDR3 DNA: TGTGCTAGTGGTCGAAGGGACGGATACACCGGGGAGCTGTTTTTT; V gene: TRBV12-5; D gene: .; clone size: .; J gene: TRBJ2-2
CDR3 protein: CASSEGAGTGAFF; CDR3 DNA: TGTGCCAGCAGCGAGGGGGCCGGGACGGGAGCTTTCTTT; V gene: TRBV7-9; D gene: TRBD1; clone size: .; J gene: TRBJ1-1
CDR3 protein: CASSSLVDQETQYF; CDR3 DNA: TGTGCCAGCAGTTCTCTGGTGGACCAAGAGACCCAGTACTTC; V gene: TRBV6-5; D gene: .; clone size: .; J gene: TRBJ2-5
CDR3 protein: CASSEEAGQDTQYF; CDR3 DNA: TGTGCCAGCAGTGAAGAAGCGGGGCAAGATACGCAGTATTTT; V gene: TRBV2; D gene: TRBD2; clone size: .; J gene: TRBJ2-3
CDR3 protein: CASSQETAVSTDTQYF; CDR3 DNA: TGCGCCAGCAGCCAAGAAACGGCAGTTAGCACAGATACGCAGTATTTT; V gene: TRBV4-1; D gene: .; clone size: once; J gene: TRBJ2-3
CDR3 protein: CASSEATGTEKDTQYF; CDR3 DNA: TGCGCCAGCAGTGAGGCCACCGGAACAGAGAAGGATACGCAGTATTTT; V gene: TRBV10-1; D gene: .; clone size: .; J gene: TRBJ2-3